The entry that follows covers one T cell receptor (beta chain) sequence. No antigen is known for it. TCRdb's copy holds only in-frame clones and misses some; the assay was immunoSEQ multiplex PCR. The table lists tens of thousands of clones, approximately 90% of them singletons. This sample is drawn from a study of OX40 agonist ivuxolimab in advanced cancers. About the research overall: Dose-escalation subjects each had hepatocellular carcinoma, melanoma, renal cell or head and neck cancer. Males comprised roughly four fifths of the group, whose mean age was approximately 60 years (range roughly 20 to 90).

Germline CDR1 reads KGHSH; CDR2 reads LQKENI. The CDR3 covers 17 residues. The V end lost 3 bases, the J end lost 8 bases, and 25 bases lay between the germline ends. The study, taken as a whole, reports: At 0.1 to 3.0 mg/kg, clonal expansion of CD4+ and CD8+ blood T cells had occurred by week 6.

The source material was CD4+ or CD8+ T cells sorted from blood, sampled in a trial of the OX40 agonist ivuxolimab. The chain joins TRBV18 to TRBJ1-2, with a weak D call TRBD1 (6 bases). The clonotype originates from an adult with an advanced solid tumor such as melanoma, head and neck, liver or kidney cancer. The CDR3 is CASSPSPRTAGMGGYTF. CDR3 nucleotide sequence: TGTGCCAGCTCACCCTCACCGCGGACAGCGGGGATGGGGGGCTACACCTTC.